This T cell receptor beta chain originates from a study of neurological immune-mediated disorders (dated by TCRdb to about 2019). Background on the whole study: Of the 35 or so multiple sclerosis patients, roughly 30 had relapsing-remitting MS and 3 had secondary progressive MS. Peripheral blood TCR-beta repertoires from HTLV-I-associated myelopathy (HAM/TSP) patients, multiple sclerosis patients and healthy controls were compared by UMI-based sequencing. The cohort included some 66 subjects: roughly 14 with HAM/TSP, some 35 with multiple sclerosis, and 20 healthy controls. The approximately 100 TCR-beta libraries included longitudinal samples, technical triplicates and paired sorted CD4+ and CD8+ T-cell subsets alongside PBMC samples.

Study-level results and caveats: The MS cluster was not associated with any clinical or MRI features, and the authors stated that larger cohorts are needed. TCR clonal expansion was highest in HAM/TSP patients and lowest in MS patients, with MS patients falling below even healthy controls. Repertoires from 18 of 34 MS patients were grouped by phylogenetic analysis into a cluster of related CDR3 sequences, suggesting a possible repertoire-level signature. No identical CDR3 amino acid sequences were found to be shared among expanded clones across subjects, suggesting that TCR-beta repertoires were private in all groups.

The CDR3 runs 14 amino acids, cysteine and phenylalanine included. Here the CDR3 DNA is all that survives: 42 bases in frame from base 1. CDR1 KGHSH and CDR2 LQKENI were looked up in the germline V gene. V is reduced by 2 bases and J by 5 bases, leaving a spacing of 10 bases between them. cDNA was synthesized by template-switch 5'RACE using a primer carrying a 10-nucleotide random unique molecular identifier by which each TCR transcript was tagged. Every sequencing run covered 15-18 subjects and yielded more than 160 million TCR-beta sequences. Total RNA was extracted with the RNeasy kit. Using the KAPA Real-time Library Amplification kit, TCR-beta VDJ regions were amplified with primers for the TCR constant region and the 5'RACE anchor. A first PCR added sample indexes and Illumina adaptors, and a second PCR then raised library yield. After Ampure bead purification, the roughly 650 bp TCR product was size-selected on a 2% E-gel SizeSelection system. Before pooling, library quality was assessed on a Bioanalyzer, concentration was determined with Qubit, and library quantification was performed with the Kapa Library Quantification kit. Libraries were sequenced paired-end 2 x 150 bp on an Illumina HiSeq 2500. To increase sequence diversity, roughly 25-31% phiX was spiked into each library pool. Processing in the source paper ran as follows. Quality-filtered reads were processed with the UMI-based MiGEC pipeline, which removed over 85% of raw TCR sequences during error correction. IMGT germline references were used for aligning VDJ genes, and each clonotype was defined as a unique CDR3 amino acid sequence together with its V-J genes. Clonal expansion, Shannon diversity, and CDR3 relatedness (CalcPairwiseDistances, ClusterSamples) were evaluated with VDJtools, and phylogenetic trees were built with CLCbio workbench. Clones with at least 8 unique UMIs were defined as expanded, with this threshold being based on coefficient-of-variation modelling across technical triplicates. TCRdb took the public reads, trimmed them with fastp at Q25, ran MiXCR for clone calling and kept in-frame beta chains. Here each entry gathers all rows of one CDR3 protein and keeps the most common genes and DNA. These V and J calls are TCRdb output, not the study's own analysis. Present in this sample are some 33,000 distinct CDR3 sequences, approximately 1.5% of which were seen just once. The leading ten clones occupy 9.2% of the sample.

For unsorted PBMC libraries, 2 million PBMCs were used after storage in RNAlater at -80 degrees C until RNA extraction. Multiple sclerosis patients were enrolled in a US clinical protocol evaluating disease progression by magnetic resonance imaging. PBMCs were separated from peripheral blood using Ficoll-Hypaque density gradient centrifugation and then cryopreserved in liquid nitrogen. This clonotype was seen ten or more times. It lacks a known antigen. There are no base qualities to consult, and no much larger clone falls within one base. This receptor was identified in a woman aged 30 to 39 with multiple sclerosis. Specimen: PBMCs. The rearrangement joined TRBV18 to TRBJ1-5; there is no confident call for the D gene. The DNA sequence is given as TGTGCCAGCTCACCATCGGCCGGGGATCAGCCCCAGCATTTT. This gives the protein CASSPSAGDQPQHF.